Listed below are T cell receptor beta chains from one sample, sequenced in a study of fetal regulatory T cell absence and autoimmunity. Here immunoSEQ multiplex PCR was the method, and the copy in TCRdb shows in-frame clones only, minus some. The data hold about 43,000 clones, with about 86% observed a single time. The sample consisted of cord blood. Receptors originate from a newborn boy with IPEX syndrome. Each CDR3 is given with its conserved first and last residue. D genes are given only for firm matches. Size is omitted from some rows. Given values are once, few, many or a class for expanded clones.

TRBJ1-1 | . | 18 | . | TRBV4-2 | TGTGCCAGCAGCCAAGAACCCCAGGTGGAGGGCATGAACACTGAAGCTTTCTTT | CASSQEPQVEGMNTEAFF
TRBJ2-1 | . | 15 | once | TRBV9 | TGTGCCAGCAGCCCCCGTCTTGGGTCACCGGCTGAGCAGTTCTTC | CASSPRLGSPAEQFF
TRBJ2-7 | TRBD2 | 14 | . | TRBV6-1 | TGTGCCAGCAGTGAACTAGCGGGTTACTACGAGCAGTACTTC | CASSELAGYYEQYF
TRBJ2-1 | . | 14 | . | TRBV7-6 | TGTGCCAGCAGCCCATTGACAGGAAACAATGAGCAGTTCTTC | CASSPLTGNNEQFF
TRBJ2-7 | . | 15 | . | TRBV12-5 | TGTGCTAGTGGTTTGGTACTTGGACAACCCTACGAGCAGTACTTC | CASGLVLGQPYEQYF
TRBJ2-1 | TRBD2 | 16 | . | TRBV6-1 | TGTGCCAGCAGTGATGCCGGGACTAGCCTCTACAATGAGCAGTTCTTC | CASSDAGTSLYNEQFF
TRBJ2-5 | TRBD2 | 17 | . | TRBV4-3 | TGCGCCAGCAGCCAAGATCGGGGACTAGCGGGGGGCGGGACCCAGTACTTC | CASSQDRGLAGGGTQYF
TRBJ1-2 | . | 13 | . | TRBV14 | TGTGCCAGCAGCCAAGATACGCGGGGCGGCTACACCTTC | CASSQDTRGGYTF
TRBJ2-7 | . | 16 | . | TRBV7-6 | TGTGCCAGCAGCTTGGTGGATAAACCCTCAGCCTACGAGCAGTACTTC | CASSLVDKPSAYEQYF
TRBJ2-1 | . | 14 | . | TRBV7-2 | TGTGCCAGCAGCCCCAGACTAGCCTACAATGAGCAGTTCTTC | CASSPRLAYNEQFF
TRBJ2-1 | TRBD2 | 14 | . | TRBV4-1 | TGCGCCAGCAGCCAACCTACAGTAGCGGGTGAGCAGTTCTTC | CASSQPTVAGEQFF
TRBJ1-2 | TRBD1 | 17 | . | TRBV28 | TGTGCCAGCAGCTTCCCAGAGGGAACAGGGGTAGGCTATGGCTACACCTTC | CASSFPEGTGVGYGYTF
TRBJ2-5 | . | 12 | . | TRBV19 | TGTGCCAGTAGTACAGGGGAAGAGACCCAGTACTTC | CASSTGEETQYF
TRBJ2-7 | TRBD1 | 17 | once | TRBV9 | TGTGCCAGCACGATCAGGTGGGACAGGGGTTACTCCTACGAGCAGTACTTC | CASTIRWDRGYSYEQYF
TRBJ2-7 | TRBD1 | 13 | . | TRBV30 | TGTGCCTGGAACCGGGACAGGAACTACGAGCAGTACTTC | CAWNRDRNYEQYF
TRBJ2-7 | . | 12 | . | TRBV6-1 | TGTGCCAGCAGGGACAGCCCTTACGAGCAGTACTTC | CASRDSPYEQYF
TRBJ1-1 | TRBD1 | 11 | . | TRBV6-9 | TGTGCCAGCAGTAGGACAGGGGAAGCTTTCTTT | CASSRTGEAFF
TRBJ2-3 | TRBD1 | 17 | . | TRBV30 | TGTGCCTGGAGTGGGATAACGCACAGGGGGAGCACAGATACGCAGTATTTT | CAWSGITHRGSTDTQYF
TRBJ2-3 | TRBD2 | 15 | . | TRBV7-2 | TGTGCCAGCAGCTCAGGGACTAGCGGGGGTGATACGCAGTATTTT | CASSSGTSGGDTQYF
TRBJ2-1 | . | 12 | . | TRBV7-9 | TGTGCCAGCAGCTTAGCGGGGAGTGAGCAGTTCTTC | CASSLAGSEQFF
TRBJ2-7 | TRBD2 | 16 | . | TRBV4-1 | TGCGCCAGCAGCCCAGATCCCCTAGCGGGGGGATACGAGCAGTACTTC | CASSPDPLAGGYEQYF
TRBJ2-5 | TRBD2 | 15 | . | TRBV5-6 | TGTGCCAGCAGCTCGGAGCTGACTAGCTCGGAGACCCAGTACTTC | CASSSELTSSETQYF
TRBJ2-4 | . | 16 | . | TRBV18 | TGTGCCAGCTCACCACCACTTAACCTTGGCAAAAACATTCAGTACTTC | CASSPPLNLGKNIQYF
TRBJ2-2 | . | 12 | . | TRBV10-3 | TGTGCCATCAGGGGGACCACCGGGGAGCTGTTTTTT | CAIRGTTGELFF
TRBJ2-4 | . | 13 | . | TRBV30 | TGTGCCTGGAGCGGGAGATCCGAAAACATTCAGTACTTC | CAWSGRSENIQYF
TRBJ1-1 | . | 13 | . | TRBV2 | TGTGCCAGTTCCGGGGGCCTGAACACTGAAGCTTTCTTT | CASSGGLNTEAFF
TRBJ2-7 | TRBD1 | 16 | . | TRBV7-2 | TGTGCCAGCAGCTCCTGGGGACAGGGGGTTTCCTACGAGCAGTACTTC | CASSSWGQGVSYEQYF
TRBJ1-2 | TRBD1 | 13 | . | TRBV30 | TGTGCCTGGAAGGGGGGAGACAGGGATGGCTACACCTTC | CAWKGGDRDGYTF
TRBJ2-1 | . | 13 | once | TRBV29-1 | TGCAGCGTTGAATGGGGGTCCTACAATGAGCAGTTCTTC | CSVEWGSYNEQFF
TRBJ1-4 | . | 16 | . | TRBV19 | TGTGCCAGTAGTATAAGACAGGCGACAACTAATGAAAAACTGTTTTTT | CASSIRQATTNEKLFF
TRBJ1-1 | . | 16 | . | TRBV5-1 | TGCGCCAGCAGCTTGTCATCCGGGCCTACCCCAATGGAGGCTTTCTTT | CASSLSSGPTPMEAFF
TRBJ2-3 | . | 11 | . | TRBV18 | TGTGCCAGCTCACCAAAGGATACGCAGTATTTT | CASSPKDTQYF
TRBJ2-6 | . | 18 | . | TRBV19 | TGTGCCAGTAGTATAATGACGGTCCTAAGCTCTGGGGCCAACGTCCTGACTTTC | CASSIMTVLSSGANVLTF
TRBJ1-2 | TRBD1 | 15 | . | TRBV5-6 | TGTGCCAGCAGCTTTGGGACAGGGGATAACTATGGCTACACCTTC | CASSFGTGDNYGYTF
TRBJ2-3 | TRBD2 | 17 | . | TRBV4-1 | TGCGCCAGCAGCCGAGCCCCGGGACTAGCTTTTGGAGATACGCAGTATTTT | CASSRAPGLAFGDTQYF
TRBJ2-1 | TRBD2 | 16 | . | TRBV7-7 | TGTGCTAGCAGCTCGCTGAGACTAGCGGGGGGGCGGGAGCAGTTCTTC | CASSSLRLAGGREQFF
TRBJ2-7 | TRBD2 | 16 | . | TRBV7-2 | TGTGCCAGCAGCTTACGAGGCGGGGGGAGGCTCCTTGGGCAGTACTTC | CASSLRGGGRLLGQYF
TRBJ1-1 | . | 16 | . | TRBV9 | TGTGCCAGCAGCCCTTGGGGGTTGGGAGGGAACACTGAAGCTTTCTTT | CASSPWGLGGNTEAFF
TRBJ2-1 | . | 19 | . | TRBV21-1 | TGTGCCAGCAGTCCCCGTATTAGCGGGAGTGGATTCTCCTACAATGAGCAGTTCTTC | CASSPRISGSGFSYNEQFF
TRBJ2-7 | . | 12 | few | TRBV6-5 | TGTGCCGAACAGGTTGCGGCCTACGAGCAGTACTTC | CAEQVAAYEQYF
TRBJ2-1 | . | 15 | . | TRBV4-3 | TGCGCCAGCAGCCCGTCAACGGGTGGGCACAATGAGCAGTTCTTC | CASSPSTGGHNEQFF
TRBJ1-1 | . | 14 | once | TRBV19 | TGTGCCAGTAGTATGGCGGTCATAGGCACTGAAGCTTTCTTT | CASSMAVIGTEAFF
TRBJ2-7 | TRBD2 | 16 | . | TRBV9 | TGTGCCAGCAGCGTAGATCGAGCGGGGGGGGCCTACGAGCAGTACTTC | CASSVDRAGGAYEQYF
TRBJ2-3 | TRBD2 | 15 | . | TRBV25-1 | TGTGCCAGCAGTGAAGCGGGGGGACTCGCAGATACGCAGTATTTT | CASSEAGGLADTQYF
TRBJ2-5 | . | 12 | . | TRBV21-1 | TGTGCCAGCAGCAAAACCCCTCGGGCCCAGTACTTC | CASSKTPRAQYF
TRBJ1-5 | . | 14 | . | TRBV19 | TGTGCCAGTTCCCTCGGGGGCCGCAATCAGCCCCAGCATTTT | CASSLGGRNQPQHF
TRBJ1-1 | TRBD1 | 13 | . | TRBV9 | TGTGCCAGCAGCGTTTCCGGGACAGGGGAAGCTTTCTTT | CASSVSGTGEAFF
TRBJ1-4 | TRBD1 | 18 | . | TRBV5-4 | TGTGCCAGCAGCTTAAGGCCGGGACAGGCACTCACCGGGGAAAAACTGTTTTTT | CASSLRPGQALTGEKLFF
TRBJ2-7 | TRBD2 | 15 | . | TRBV10-3 | TGTGCCATCTCCCGGACTAGCGGGAGGACTAACGAGCAGTACTTC | CAISRTSGRTNEQYF
TRBJ1-2 | TRBD1 | 12 | few | TRBV29-1 | TGCAGCGTCCAGGGGGGTCCGTATGGCTACACCTTC | CSVQGGPYGYTF
TRBJ2-1 | . | 13 | few | TRBV7-8 | TGTGCCAGCAGCCACGAGACCGCTAGCGAGCAGTTCTTC | CASSHETASEQFF
TRBJ1-1 | TRBD1 | 13 | . | TRBV29-1 | TGCAGCAGCCGACAGGGGGCGGACACTGAAGCTTTCTTT | CSSRQGADTEAFF
TRBJ1-2 | . | 13 | . | TRBV7-9 | TGTGCCAGCAGCTTAGCATTTAACTATGGCTACACCTTC | CASSLAFNYGYTF
TRBJ2-4 | TRBD1 | 15 | . | TRBV19 | TGTGCCAGTAGTACCTACTGGACAGGGGGAGACATTCAGTACTTC | CASSTYWTGGDIQYF
TRBJ2-1 | TRBD2 | 15 | . | TRBV19 | TGTGCCAGTAGACAAAGCGGGGGGGGCGTCGATGAGCAGTTCTTC | CASRQSGGGVDEQFF
TRBJ1-3 | TRBD1 | 17 | . | TRBV7-9 | TGTGCCAGCAACCCGACAGGGGGCGCAAACTCTGGAAACACCATATATTTT | CASNPTGGANSGNTIYF